This T cell receptor beta chain comes out of a study of shared T cell receptors in the human thymus. This table comes from immunoSEQ multiplex PCR, and its TCRdb copy is limited to in-frame clones, with some not included. The profile shows 700,000 or so clones, around 85% of them singletons. Deletions cut 2 bases from V and 5 bases from J, with 11 bases between. The CDR3 has 14 amino acids. In germline, CDR1 is MNHEY, CDR2 SVGAGI. The data also belong to a second study, concerning human thymus T cells. That paper adds: The donor group consisted of healthy Finnish infants who were having corrective surgery for congenital heart defects. Surgeons resected thymus tissue during corrective heart surgery. What related research reported was that thymic repertoires overlapped highly among unrelated individuals.

The sequencing sample was made of thymocytes. V and J are TRBV6-5 and TRBJ2-3; TRBD1 might be the D (6 bases). The sequence derives from a girl in the first two years of life with a congenital heart defect. Here the CDR3 reads CASSYIIGGDTQYF. For the CDR3, the DNA is TGTGCCAGCAGTTACATTATAGGGGGAGATACGCAGTATTTT.